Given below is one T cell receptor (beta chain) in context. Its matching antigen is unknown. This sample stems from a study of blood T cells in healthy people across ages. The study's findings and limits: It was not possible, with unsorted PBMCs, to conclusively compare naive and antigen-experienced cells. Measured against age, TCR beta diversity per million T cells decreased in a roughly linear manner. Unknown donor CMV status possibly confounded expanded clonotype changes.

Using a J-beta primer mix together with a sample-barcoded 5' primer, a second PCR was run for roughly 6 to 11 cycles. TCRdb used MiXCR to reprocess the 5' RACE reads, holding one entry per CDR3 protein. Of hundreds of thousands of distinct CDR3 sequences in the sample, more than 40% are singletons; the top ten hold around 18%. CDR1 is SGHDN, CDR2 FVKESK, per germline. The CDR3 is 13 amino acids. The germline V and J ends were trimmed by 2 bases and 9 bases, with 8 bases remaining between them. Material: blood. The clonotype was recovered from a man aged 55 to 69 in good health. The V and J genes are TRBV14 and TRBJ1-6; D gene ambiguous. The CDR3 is CASSQTSGSPLHF. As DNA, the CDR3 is TGTGCCAGCAGCCAAACTTCGGGTTCACCCCTCCACTTT.